This T cell receptor beta chain emerged from a study of response to subunit inactivated influenza vaccine (dated by TCRdb to the late 2010s). In the study overall: To follow how T cells responded to a trivalent subunit inactivated influenza vaccine, the researchers relied on deep quantitative profiling of the T cell receptor repertoire.

Worth noting for this clonotype: This clone's antigen is unknown. Nothing much larger sits one base from this clone, and base qualities are not available.

Receptors were amplified or captured by RT-PCR. The listed sequencing device is Illumina HiSeq 2500. The public sequencing data were trimmed at Q25 with fastp and processed into clonotypes with MiXCR by TCRdb, which kept only in-frame beta chains. Each record represents a unique CDR3 protein, reported with the most common genes and DNA among its rows. The sample table lists fewer than 750,000 distinct CDR3 sequences, 11% to 15% of them with a count of one. In total, the top ten clones hold 11% of the sample. Findings and caveats that apply to the study as a whole: According to the authors, only a limited number of new T cells may be recruited by each seasonal influenza vaccination.

This receptor was obtained from a man aged 50 or older who received an inactivated influenza vaccine. Donor details come from another sample of the same person, matched by shared clones. The source material was PBMCs from blood, sampled roughly 12 days after vaccination.

The CDR3: CASSLSWGNEQYF. The DNA sequence is as follows: TGTGCCAGCAGCTTATCTTGGGGGAACGAGCAGTACTTC. In this chain, TRBV7-2 is recombined with TRBJ2-7, with the D segment possibly TRBD1 or TRBD2, each aligning over 5 bases. From the cysteine up to the phenylalanine, the CDR3 has a length of 13 residues. Here the CDR3 DNA is all that survives: 39 bases in frame from base 1. Relative to germline, V is 2 bases shorter and J is 5 bases shorter, with 10 bases between their ends. Taken from the germline V gene, the CDR1 and CDR2 loops are SGHTA and FQGNSA. The reference TRBV7-2 and TRBJ2-7 proteins fill in what lies around the CDR3, so the full variable domain reads GAGVSQSPSNKVTEKGKDVELRCDPISGHTALYWYRQSLGQGLEFLIYFQGNSAPDKSGLPSDRFSAERTGGSVSTLTIQRTQQEDSAVYLCASSLSWGNEQYFGPGTRLTVT.